These T cell receptor beta chains were read from a single sample in a study of vaccination effects on CD4 cells after COVID-19. Their target antigens are unknown. Produced via immunoSEQ multiplex PCR; TCRdb's table is partial and in-frame only. This sample carries about 40,000 clones, about three fifths of them seen once, and the ten largest clones take more than 12%. Sequencing was performed on CD4+ T cells from PBMCs cultured with HCoV-OC43 spike peptides, taken before COVID-19 vaccination. These TCRs come from a human donor who received a COVID-19 vaccine. Each CDR3 is given with its conserved first and last residue.

J gene,V gene,CDR3 protein
TRBJ1-1,TRBV3-1/TRBV3-2,CASSPGVRNTEAFF
TRBJ1-1,TRBV6-5,CASSYSGGRVGTEAFF
TRBJ2-1,TRBV5-1,CASSLGGSHNYNEQFF
TRBJ1-4,TRBV29-1,CSVGTGGFANEKLFF
TRBJ1-2,TRBV3-1/TRBV3-2,CASSQGGQGYTF
TRBJ1-2,TRBV3-1/TRBV3-2,CASSQFEAYTF
TRBJ1-2,TRBV27,CASRQGTDAGYTF
TRBJ2-2,TRBV2,CASSEGSGYVIGELFF
TRBJ1-3,TRBV5-1,CASKDGPSGNTIYF
TRBJ1-1,TRBV9,CASSVDDRSGDTNTEAFF
TRBJ2-7,TRBV7-2,CASSLIHGRYEQYF
TRBJ2-5,TRBV5-4,CASSRGSGVQETQYF
TRBJ2-3,TRBV5-1,CASSLSGYSTDTQYF
TRBJ1-4,TRBV6-6,CASSTGSANEKLFF
TRBJ2-2,TRBV2,CASSESGGNTGELFF
TRBJ1-1,TRBV10-1,CASSESVGSGYTEAFF
TRBJ2-5,TRBV7-9,CASSQQGQETQYF
TRBJ2-7,TRBV14,CASSQIGQGVLYF
TRBJ1-3,TRBV4-1,CASSQLGVGNTIYF
TRBJ1-3,TRBV18,CASSTQTVSGNTIYF
TRBJ2-1,TRBV7-7,CASSLLPSGGVRHNEQFF
TRBJ2-2,TRBV5-1,CASSFGRTVTGELFF
TRBJ1-2,TRBV12-3/TRBV12-4,CASSLEGAGGYTF
TRBJ2-1,TRBV3-1/TRBV3-2,CASSPGWEQFF
TRBJ1-6,TRBV6-5,CASSYSVGTGPSPLHF
TRBJ1-2,TRBV2,CASSEQGNGYTF
TRBJ1-2,TRBV6-5,CASSYIAGGYTF